This TCR beta chain is from a study of CD8 T cells in ankylosing spondylitis. Whole-study results and caveats: Disease-linked clones reportedly concentrated significantly in matched ankylosing spondylitis synovial fluid. Disease-linked clones proved CD8+ and comparatively uncommon in peripheral blood. There were earlier reports of some motif variants in reactive arthritis synovial fluid and blood. Ankylosing spondylitis blood appeared to be characterized by a TCR beta motif of under ten highly homologous variants.

V shed 1 base and J shed 4 bases, with 11 bases lying between them. The CDR3 runs 15 residues. Germline lookup yields CDR1 MNHNS and CDR2 SASEGT. TCRdb re-called the 5' RACE reads through MiXCR, storing one row per CDR3 protein. The sample lists some 150,000 distinct CDR3 sequences, around 45% occurring once. Points on this clonotype: No antigen is known for it.

The sequenced sample was synovial fluid, either unsorted or a sorted T cell fraction (not recorded which). The rearrangement joins TRBV6-1 to TRBJ2-1, with D perhaps TRBD2 (5 bases). The clonotype was recovered from a male donor with ankylosing spondylitis. CDR3 nucleotide sequence: TGTGCCAGCAGTGAAGGGGGTGGGAGTTACAATGAGCAGTTCTTC. The encoded protein is CASSEGGGSYNEQFF.